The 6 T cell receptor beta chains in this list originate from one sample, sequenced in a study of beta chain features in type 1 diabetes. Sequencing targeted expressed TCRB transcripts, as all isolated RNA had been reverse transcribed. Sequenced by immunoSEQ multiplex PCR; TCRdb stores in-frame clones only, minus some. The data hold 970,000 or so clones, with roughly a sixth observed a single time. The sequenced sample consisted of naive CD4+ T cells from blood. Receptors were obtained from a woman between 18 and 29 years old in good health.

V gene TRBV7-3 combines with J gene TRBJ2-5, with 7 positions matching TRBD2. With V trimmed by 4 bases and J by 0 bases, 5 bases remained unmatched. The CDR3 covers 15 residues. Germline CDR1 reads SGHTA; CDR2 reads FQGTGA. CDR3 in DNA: TGTGCCAGCAGCTCCCAAGCGGGAAACCAAGAGACCCAGTACTTC. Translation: CASSSQAGNQETQYF. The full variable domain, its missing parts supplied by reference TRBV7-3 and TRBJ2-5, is GAGVSQTPSNKVTEKGKYVELRCDPISGHTALYWYRQSLGQGPEFLIYFQGTGAADDSGLPNDRFFAVRPEGSVSTLKIQRTERGDSAVYLCASSSQAGNQETQYFGPGTRLLVL.

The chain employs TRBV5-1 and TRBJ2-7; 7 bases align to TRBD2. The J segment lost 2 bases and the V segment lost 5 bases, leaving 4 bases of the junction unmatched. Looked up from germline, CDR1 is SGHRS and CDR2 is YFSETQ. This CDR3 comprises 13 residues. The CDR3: CASRIAGAYEQYF. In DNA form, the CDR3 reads TGCGCCAGCAGAATCGCGGGGGCCTACGAGCAGTACTTC.

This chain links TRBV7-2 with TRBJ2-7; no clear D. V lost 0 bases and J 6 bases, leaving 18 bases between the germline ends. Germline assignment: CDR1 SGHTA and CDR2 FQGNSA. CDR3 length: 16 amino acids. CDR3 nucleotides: TGTGCCAGCAGCTTAGCTTCTGGATTTGCAGTGGCCGAGCAGTACTTC. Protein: CASSLASGFAVAEQYF.

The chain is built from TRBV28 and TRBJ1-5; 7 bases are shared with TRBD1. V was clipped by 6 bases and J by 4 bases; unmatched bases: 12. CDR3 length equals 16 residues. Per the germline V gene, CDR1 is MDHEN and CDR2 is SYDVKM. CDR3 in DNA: TGTGCCAGCAGCAGGAGTTTACAGGGGCTAAATCAGCCCCAGCATTTT. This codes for CASSRSLQGLNQPQHF.

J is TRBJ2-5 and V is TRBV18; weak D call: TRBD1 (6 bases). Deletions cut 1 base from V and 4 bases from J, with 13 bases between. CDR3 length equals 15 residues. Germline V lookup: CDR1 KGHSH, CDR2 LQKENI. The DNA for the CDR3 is TGTGCCAGCTCACCACGAGCCCTGACAGGAGAGACCCAGTACTTC. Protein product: CASSPRALTGETQYF.

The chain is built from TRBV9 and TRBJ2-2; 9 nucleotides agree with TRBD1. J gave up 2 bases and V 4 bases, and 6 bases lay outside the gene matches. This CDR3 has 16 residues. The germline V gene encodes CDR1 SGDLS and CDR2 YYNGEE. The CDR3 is CASSIYRGPNTGELFF. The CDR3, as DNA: TGTGCCAGCAGCATTTACAGGGGGCCTAACACCGGGGAGCTGTTTTTT.